The rows below give T cell receptor beta chains drawn from one sample of a study of shared clonotypes between healthy human individuals. This table comes from immunoSEQ multiplex PCR, and its TCRdb copy is limited to in-frame clones, with some not included. The data contain fewer than 400,000 clones, around 74% of them seen just once; the ten biggest clones take up about 9.4%. Sequenced input: memory CD4+ T cells sorted from blood. Every receptor here comes from a young man in good health. The CDR3 runs from the conserved cysteine through the conserved F or W. The D gene is left open where the match is weak. For some rows the clone size is stated as once, few or many, or as a class when expanded; others skip it.

TRBV4-2	-	-	TRBJ2-3	CASSQTRRSRTDTQYF	TGTGCCAGCAGCCAAACGCGGAGGAGCCGCACAGATACGCAGTATTTT
TRBV6-5	-	TRBD1	TRBJ1-5	CASSASRGGHQPQHF	TGTGCCAGCAGTGCCTCCAGGGGGGGCCATCAGCCCCAGCATTTT
TRBV28	-	TRBD2	TRBJ2-1	CASSSLFPGGDNEQFF	TGTGCCAGCAGTTCCCTCTTCCCGGGGGGTGATAATGAGCAGTTCTTC
TRBV7-9	-	TRBD1	TRBJ2-7	CASSDRTGLAYEQYF	TGTGCCAGCAGTGACAGGACAGGGCTGGCCTACGAGCAGTACTTC
TRBV7-2	-	-	TRBJ2-5	CASSRRALGTSRETQYF	TGTGCCAGCAGCCGTCGGGCTCTGGGTACTTCGCGAGAGACCCAGTACTTC
TRBV30	few	TRBD1	TRBJ1-5	CAWSAGQFSNQPQHF	TGTGCCTGGAGTGCGGGACAGTTTAGCAATCAGCCCCAGCATTTT
TRBV29-1	-	TRBD2	TRBJ2-3	CSVPRVGGRDTQYF	TGCAGCGTCCCAAGGGTTGGCGGGAGGGATACGCAGTATTTT
TRBV9	-	TRBD2	TRBJ2-3	CASSVVGAGGASSTDTQYF	TGTGCCAGCAGCGTAGTGGGAGCGGGGGGCGCATCTAGCACAGATACGCAGTATTTT
TRBV5-1	-	-	TRBJ1-1	CASDRDGGGEAFF	TGCGCCAGCGATCGGGACGGGGGCGGTGAAGCTTTCTTT
TRBV5-1	-	-	TRBJ1-4	CASSLDRDGKLFF	TGCGCCAGCAGCTTGGACAGGGACGGAAAACTGTTTTTT
TRBV14	few	TRBD2	TRBJ2-7	CASSHGQASGRIHEQYF	TGTGCCAGCAGCCATGGACAGGCTAGCGGGAGGATCCACGAGCAGTACTTC
TRBV4-3	few	-	TRBJ2-6	CASSQGPLANVLTF	TGCGCCAGCAGCCAAGGACCCCTAGCCAACGTCCTGACTTTC
TRBV7-9	-	-	TRBJ1-1	CASSLFTEAFF	TGTGCCAGCAGCTTGTTCACTGAAGCTTTCTTT
TRBV5-4	-	-	TRBJ2-3	CASSSFGVDTDTQYF	TGTGCCAGCAGCTCATTCGGGGTTGACACAGATACGCAGTATTTT
TRBV7-9	-	TRBD2	TRBJ2-1	CASSLVLAGYNEQFF	TGTGCCAGCAGCTTGGTACTAGCGGGTTACAATGAGCAGTTCTTC
TRBV7-2	-	TRBD1	TRBJ2-1	CASSITGTGVIDEQFF	TGTGCCAGCAGCATAACCGGGACAGGGGTAATCGATGAGCAGTTCTTC
TRBV12-2	many	-	TRBJ1-5	CASRFVLEPGSNQPQHF	TGTGCAAGTCGCTTCGTACTAGAACCAGGGTCCAATCAGCCCCAGCATTTT
TRBV12-2	-	-	TRBJ2-1	CASRLTPTSGIGNEQFF	TGTGCAAGTCGCCTAACCCCGACTAGCGGGATAGGAAATGAGCAGTTCTTC
TRBV29-1	-	-	TRBJ2-1	CSVERRDSYNEQFF	TGCAGCGTTGAAAGGCGGGACTCCTACAATGAGCAGTTCTTC
TRBV5-1	-	-	TRBJ2-5	CASRVRWGQETQYF	TGCGCCAGCAGGGTGAGGTGGGGCCAAGAGACCCAGTACTTC
TRBV7-7	-	TRBD1	TRBJ2-1	CASSRGQNNEQFF	TGTGCCAGCAGCCGGGGACAGAACAATGAGCAGTTCTTC
TRBV9	few	TRBD2	TRBJ2-5	CASPTPSGGEETQYF	TGTGCCAGCCCCACCCCTAGCGGAGGGGAAGAGACCCAGTACTTC
TRBV2	-	-	TRBJ1-5	CASSIQQTGNQPQHF	TGTGCCAGCAGTATACAGCAAACAGGCAATCAGCCCCAGCATTTT